The clone carrying this TCR beta chain was seen at least ten times. The antigen is unknown. For sequencing, patients were chosen who had shown expansion of CD8+CD57+ cells by flow cytometry. Blood was sampled before the patients had received any therapy. CDR1 and CDR2 from the germline V gene are ENHRY and SYGVKD. The CDR3 contains 17 residues. J gave up 6 bases and V 0 bases, and 6 bases lay outside the gene matches. The data derive from a study of CD8+CD57+ T cells in acquired aplastic anemia. Study-wide context: The study obtained an average of around 3.4 ug of DNA from sorted CD4+ and CD8+ cells. Findings and caveats of the study: Patients did not significantly differ from controls in CD8+ Simpson's diversity. Shared by patients and controls, nearly 30 CD8+ CDR3s were abundant in patients.

The TCR beta profiling, which covered VDJ combination and CDR3 sequence, was carried out using genomic DNA as the template. TCRdb re-derived calls from the reads in MiXCR, one entry per CDR3 protein. This table holds approximately 150,000 distinct CDR3 sequences, approximately 44% found once. The sequence was collected from a human donor with aplastic anemia. The specimen sequenced was sorted CD4+, CD8+, or CD8+CD57+ T cells (not recorded which) from PBMCs. The gene calls are TRBV10-3 and TRBJ2-3, with 13 bases matching TRBD2. In nucleotides, the CDR3 is TGTGCCATCAGTGAGTCCCTACTAGCGGGGGGGAAGGATACGCAGTATTTT. Protein sequence: CAISESLLAGGKDTQYF.